This passage covers 4 T cell receptor beta chains from one sample sequenced in a study of blood T cell repertoires in COVID-19 (dated by TCRdb to about 2020). The library came from the immunoSEQ multiplex PCR assay. TCRdb took over this immuneACCESS table, retaining in-frame rearrangements with V and J assigned. Such tables are incomplete; in checked studies, under half of the missing clones stem from an unresolved V gene, and the remainder is unexplained. In all, the sample holds under 200,000 clones, and 83% of those were seen once. 1.5% to 1.7% of the sample belongs to the ten largest clones. The sequencing input was peripheral blood. The receptors were gathered from a human donor in a cohort sampled during active COVID-19.

V and J are TRBV4-2 and TRBJ1-2; 8 bases are shared with TRBD1. Trimming took 0 bases from V and 4 from J; bases not matched to a gene: 1. The CDR3 extends over 14 amino acids. Germline V gene sequence: CDR1 LGHNA, CDR2 YNFKEQ. The CDR3 loop is CASSQDRGPYGYTF. The CDR3 nucleotides read TGTGCCAGCAGCCAAGACAGGGGGCCCTATGGCTACACCTTC.

The rearrangement links TRBV27 to TRBJ1-4, with 8 bases aligning to TRBD1. In germline, CDR1 is MNHEY, CDR2 SMNVEV (reference sequence). Trimming removed 6 bases from V and 8 bases from J; junction bases left unmatched: 5. CDR3 length: 13 residues. The CDR3 sequence: CASRQGAGEKLFF. The DNA for the CDR3 is TGTGCCAGCAGGCAGGGGGCTGGAGAAAAACTGTTTTTT.

The V and J genes are TRBV7-9 and TRBJ2-7, with 8 bases lining up with TRBD1. Looked up from germline, CDR1 is SEHNR and CDR2 is FQNEAQ (reference sequence). J was trimmed by 5 bases and V by 5 bases; bases with no gene match: 8. The length of the CDR3 is 14 residues. The CDR3: CASSPKTGEDEQYF. The CDR3 nucleotides read TGTGCCAGCAGCCCCAAGACAGGGGAAGACGAGCAGTACTTC.

V is TRBV7-9 and J is TRBJ2-2, with 7 bases identical to TRBD1. The CDR3 totals 15 residues. Germline CDR1 and CDR2: SEHNR and FQNEAQ (reference sequence). Trimming at V came to 6 bases and at J to 0 bases, leaving 4 bases not matched to a gene. CDR3 amino acids: CASRHQGANTGELFF. CDR3 DNA: TGTGCCAGCAGACATCAGGGGGCGAACACCGGGGAGCTGTTTTTT.